This T cell receptor (beta chain) is drawn from a study of shared clonotypes between healthy human individuals (dated by TCRdb to 2020 to 2021). The study in broad terms: The cohort comprised two women and a few men aged 18 to 49 years. Leukapheresis yielded between about 0.9 and 10 billion PBMCs per donor. To estimate repertoire size and how much clonotype sharing occurs between individuals, the study deeply sequenced the blood TCR repertoires of five or six healthy adults. Per donor, three plates each were used for CD4 naive and CD4 memory, two for CD8 naive, and one for CD8 memory. Libraries were prepared and TCR repertoires were sequenced by different laboratories using diverse techniques, in order to increase sequencing depth and limit assay-specific biases. On the study overall, not on this receptor specifically: Pairwise subsampling led to the expectation that sequencing depth would affect the degree of clonotype sharing among donors. Clonotypes shared by all four sorted-subset donors showed higher generation probabilities than non-shared clonotypes. The small number of donors limited the genetic and exposure-history diversity represented. Sampling was limited to blood, and TCR repertoires in tissue likely differ from TCR repertoires in blood. Rarefaction of sorted-subset datasets indicated incomplete sequencing despite the large sequencing depth. Naive subsets generally had larger estimated clonotype richness than memory subsets. Across a handful of donors, around 5.4% of naive CD4, roughly 3.5% of naive CD8, 2% to 2.5% of memory CD4, and under 0.45% of memory CD8 clonotypes were shared.

Using the deep immunoSEQ assay, multiplex PCR amplified TCR CDR3 regions from genomic DNA. Genomic DNA extracted from each cell subset was distributed evenly over all wells of several immunoSEQ 96-well plates, and each plate served as one replicate. Each replicate PCR for sorted subsets received roughly 200 ng genomic DNA, equal to 28,000 or so T cell genomes. Purified libraries were measured with a Qubit 3.0 fluorometer, size-checked on a Bioanalyzer 2100, and measured again with the KAPA Library Quantification kit. Each immunoSEQ 96-well plate was sequenced on its own single-read 150-cycle Illumina NextSeq 550 flow cell. Turning to the authors' computational methods: Because only junctional sequences without quality scores were contained in the immunoSEQ output, filtering matching that applied to full-length reads could not be performed. To assign V/J genes and CDR3, sequences were annotated against IMGT germline references using PyIR, a Python wrapper for IgBLAST v1.9. Reads with weak V/J assignments (E-value above 1e-6), missing CDR3, stop codons, out-of-frame junctions, or ambiguous translated residues were removed. A V3J clonotype was defined by an identical inferred V gene, J gene, and CDR3 amino acid sequence. To compute the percentage overlap between repertoires, the number of shared unique clonotypes was divided by the size of the smaller repertoire. Repertoire richness was assessed with RTK rarefaction, the Chao1 estimator, and Recon v2.1 estimates of unobserved clonotypes. Generation probabilities were computed with OLGA for all TCRbeta clonotypes obtained by the gDNA method from a handful of donors. Held by TCRdb, this immuneACCESS table contains in-frame sequences only and omits some clones. Under half of the omission traces to an unresolved V gene where checked; the cause of the rest is unknown. For V, J and clone size, that table is used; D and trimming come from the DNA. The sample table lists 1.5 million to 1.9 million clones, 98% of them with a count of one. The ten largest clones take up about 0.45% of the sample.

The donors were healthy, HIV-negative adults with no recently reported acute infections or vaccinations. All donors were Caucasian adults living in Nashville, Tennessee, USA. CD4+ T cells were enriched by magnetic negative selection, after which naive cells were positively selected on CD45RA and the negative fraction was taken as the memory subset. Blood was obtained by leukapheresis, after which PBMCs were separated by Ficoll-Histopaque density gradient centrifugation and cryopreserved in liquid nitrogen vapor phase. Analytical flow cytometry was used to check the purity and quantity of each magnetically sorted T cell population. Genomic DNA was isolated from each sorted fraction and quantified by UV absorbance on a Nanodrop 2000c. This clone was observed a single time. Its antigen is unknown. One base away there is no much larger clone; base qualities are not given. CDR1 and CDR2 are drawn from the germline V gene: SNHLY, FYNNEI. Inclusive of the bounding cysteine and phenylalanine, the CDR3 is 13 residues long. The retained sequence is limited to the CDR3, 39 bases, with the frame set at the first base. V and J are truncated by 7 bases and 9 bases respectively, leaving an intervening sequence of 16 bases.

The sample was naive CD4+ T cells sorted from blood. The sample's cell subset or site label, decoded: CD45RA+ positively selected. The chain joins TRBV2 to TRBJ1-5; the D segment could be TRBD1, given 5 matching bases. The clonotype comes from a man between 25 and 39 years old in good health. CDR3 sequence: CASTRVKLWPQHF. In nucleotide form, the sequence is TGTGCCAGCACCAGGGTGAAGCTATGGCCCCAGCATTTT.